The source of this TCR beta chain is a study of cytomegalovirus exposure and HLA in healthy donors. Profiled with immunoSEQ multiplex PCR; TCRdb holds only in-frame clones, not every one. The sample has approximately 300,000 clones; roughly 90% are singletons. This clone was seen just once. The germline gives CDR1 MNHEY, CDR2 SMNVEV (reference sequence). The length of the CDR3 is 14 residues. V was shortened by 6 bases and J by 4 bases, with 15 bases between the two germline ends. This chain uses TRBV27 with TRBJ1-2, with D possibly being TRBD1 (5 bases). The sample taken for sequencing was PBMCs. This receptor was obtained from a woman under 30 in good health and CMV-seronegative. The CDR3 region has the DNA TGTGCCAGCAGGCCCGACAGCGGGGTCTATGGCTACACCTTC. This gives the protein CASRPDSGVYGYTF.